The present T cell receptor beta chain was sequenced within a study of CD8+ T cells in alopecia areata. The study, taken as a whole, reports: Normal skin's resident alphabeta T cells are also sequenced in scalp samples. Researchers report lesional scalp, most notably alopecia totalis/universalis, outstripped normal scalp in clonality.

The CDR3 runs 15 residues. The trim removed 6 bases at V and 2 bases at J, leaving 6 bases unmatched. Germline lookup yields CDR1 MNHEY and CDR2 SVGAGI. The table lists this clone with a few counts. Its antigen is not known. The treatment denotes: oral pan-JAK inhibitor, 5-10 mg twice daily. RNA was extracted and reverse transcribed into cDNA as the sequencing template. Using immunoSEQ multiplex PCR, the repertoire was profiled, and TCRdb retains in-frame clones only, with some absent. Here the sample spans about 100,000 clones, 55% to 75% being singletons. The rearrangement links TRBV6-5 to TRBJ1-3; 8 bases line up with TRBD1. This TCR was recovered from a human donor with alopecia areata. The sequencing here drew on CD8+ T cells sorted from blood, taken at approximately week 56, from a patient treated with tofacitinib. The CDR3 reads CASSESGGAGNTIYF. CDR3 DNA sequence: TGTGCCAGCAGCGAATCAGGGGGCGCTGGAAACACCATATATTTT.